A single sample gave rise to the 14 T cell receptor beta chains below, sequenced in a study of patients and donors after allogeneic stem cell transplantation. TCRdb redid the calling of the RT-PCR reads with MiXCR, one entry per CDR3 protein. The sample consists of 900,000 to 1,000,000 distinct CDR3 sequences, approximately 18% of them appearing once. Sequenced: blood, either unsorted or a sorted T cell fraction (not recorded which). Source of these receptors: a human donor who was either an allogeneic HSCT recipient or a stem cell or donor lymphocyte infusion donor (not recorded which). It is not recorded whose cells these are; they may come from a transplant donor.

This chain uses TRBV5-1 with TRBJ1-3, with TRBD1 as a possible D gene (6 bases). Per the germline V gene, CDR1 is SGHRS and CDR2 is YFSETQ. This CDR3 is 17 amino acids long. V was pared by 4 bases and J by 4 bases, with 21 bases between. The CDR3 protein is CASSTNRDTDAGNTIYF. In DNA form, the CDR3 reads TGCGCCAGCAGCACTAACCGGGACACGGATGCCGGAAACACCATATATTTT.

The V and J genes are TRBV5-1 and TRBJ2-5; D may be TRBD2 (7 bases). The germline gives CDR1 SGHRS, CDR2 YFSETQ. The V gene lost 7 bases and the J gene lost 2 bases, with 18 bases spanning the gap. The CDR3 spans 15 residues. CDR3 protein: CASALWGGEQETQYF. DNA for the CDR3: TGCGCCAGCGCCCTGTGGGGGGGCGAGCAAGAGACCCAGTACTTC.

This clonotype appeared a few times. V and J are TRBV4-1 and TRBJ2-2, with a possible D match to TRBD2 (5 bases). This CDR3 region has 14 residues. V was cut by 3 bases and J by 2 bases, with 7 bases left in between. Per germline, CDR1 MGHRA and CDR2 YSYEKL. CDR3 coding DNA: TGCGCCAGCAGCCACGGGGAAAACACCGGGGAGCTGTTTTTT. Translating gives CASSHGENTGELFF.

A remark on this clonotype: A read error may be the cause here, since a much bigger clone is one base away. V gene TRBV12-3 or TRBV12-4 combines with J gene TRBJ1-2; D ambiguous. The V end lost 6 bases, the J end lost 2 bases, and 13 bases lay between the germline ends. The CDR3 runs to 14 residues. The DNA of the CDR3 is TGTGCCAGCAGATTAACGGCAGTCAACTATGGCTACACCTTC. Translation gives CASRLTAVNYGYTF.

This clonotype showed up many times. V and J are TRBV5-1 and TRBJ2-7, with D possibly matching TRBD1 (6 bases). The V gene's germline CDR1 is SGHRS and CDR2 YFSETQ. Trimming took 4 bases from V and 3 from J, leaving 17 bases between them. The CDR3 totals 15 residues. Written as DNA, the CDR3 is TGCGCCAGCAGCCCCGAGGGACAAGGAAACTACGAGCAGTACTTC. Its protein product is CASSPEGQGNYEQYF.

The V gene is TRBV5-6, the J gene TRBJ2-1; 8 bases are shared with TRBD1. With V trimmed by 0 bases and J by 9 bases, 8 bases remained unmatched. Germline V CDR1 and CDR2: SGHDT, YYEEEE. The CDR3 spans 15 residues. The CDR3 loop reads CASSLAQGAEIEQFF. The CDR3 region has the DNA TGTGCCAGCAGCTTGGCCCAGGGGGCGGAAATTGAGCAGTTCTTC.

This clonotype showed up many times. The V gene is TRBV12-3 or TRBV12-4, the J gene TRBJ2-3; maybe TRBD2 (6 bases). The V end lost 8 bases, the J end lost 3 bases, and 9 bases lay between the germline ends. The CDR3 consists of 12 residues. DNA for the CDR3: TGTGCCAGCGGGGGAGGTACAGATACGCAGTATTTT. Translation gives CASGGGTDTQYF.

This clonotype was observed once. The conserved closing phenylalanine or tryptophan is absent in this CDR3, likely reflecting a read error. V is TRBV9 and J is TRBJ1-2, with D possibly being TRBD1 (5 bases). Per the germline V gene, CDR1 is SGDLS and CDR2 is YYNGEE. The CDR3 totals 15 residues. V lost 0 bases and J 4 bases, leaving 13 bases between the germline ends. This chain's CDR3 is CASSVVGEGPYGYTI. The CDR3 DNA is TGTGCCAGCAGCGTAGTGGGGGAAGGTCCCTATGGCTACACCATC.

The chain has TRBV20-1 and TRBJ2-5; TRBD2 matches at 11 bases. V dropped 0 bases and J dropped 4; count of bases not matched to a gene: 7. Germline V CDR1 and CDR2: DFQATT, SNEGSKA (reference sequence). This CDR3 is built from 16 residues. For the CDR3, the DNA is TGCAGTGCTAGAGATCCCCGACTAGCGGGACGAGAGACCCAGTACTTC. The encoded protein is CSARDPRLAGRETQYF.

The chain has TRBV19 and TRBJ2-2; 7 bases are shared with TRBD1. CDR1 and CDR2 (germline): LNHDA, SQIVND (reference sequence). J was trimmed by 4 bases and V by 3 bases; bases with no gene match: 8. The CDR3 spans 16 residues. CDR3 amino acids: CASSIRQGVGTGELFF. CDR3 sequence (DNA): TGTGCCAGTAGTATTCGCCAGGGGGTGGGCACCGGGGAGCTGTTTTTT.

This clonotype appeared a few times. The J gene is TRBJ2-7, the V gene TRBV7-6; D is uncertain. The V and J ends lost 1 base and 2 bases respectively, with 18 bases between them. This CDR3 spans 17 amino acids. Looked up from germline, CDR1 is SGHVS and CDR2 is FNYEAQ. CDR3 bases: TGTGCCAGCAGCTTAGGTGGCAGGTCAAGATCTACCTACGAGCAGTACTTC. It is translated as CASSLGGRSRSTYEQYF.

This clonotype was recorded only once. The chain is built from TRBV5-6 and TRBJ2-2, with 9 nucleotides matching TRBD1. Germline V gene lookup returns CDR1 SGHDT and CDR2 YYEEEE. This CDR3 region has 15 residues. With V trimmed by 2 bases and J by 4 bases, 3 bases remained unmatched. The DNA of the CDR3 is TGTGCCAGCAGCTTCTACAGGGGGCTCACCGGGGAGCTGTTTTTT. Residues: CASSFYRGLTGELFF.

The chain employs TRBV11-1 and TRBJ1-5; 9 bases match TRBD1. Germline values: CDR1 SGHAT, CDR2 FQDESV (reference sequence). Unmatched junction bases numbered 12, after V lost 1 base and J lost 5 bases. The CDR3 sequence is 18 residues long. The CDR3 sequence: CASSLGETTGGIYQPQHF. As DNA, the CDR3 is TGTGCCAGCAGCTTAGGGGAGACGACAGGGGGGATCTATCAGCCCCAGCATTTT.

DNA of the CDR3: TGTGCCAGCAGCTTGGGACCGGGACTAGGTCGTTACGAGCAGTACTTC. It specifies CASSLGPGLGRYEQYF. This chain links TRBV5-6 with TRBJ2-7, with TRBD2 identical over 8 bases. This CDR3 comprises 16 residues. Germline CDR1 reads SGHDT; CDR2 reads YYEEEE. Germline trimming cut 0 bases from V and 4 bases from J; bases unmatched to any gene: 9.